Listed here are 8 T cell receptor beta chains from one sample, sequenced in a study of T-cell memory formation after mild COVID-19. TCRdb itself ran the 5' RACE reads through MiXCR, one entry per CDR3 protein. The table has about 470,000 distinct CDR3 sequences, 20% to 25% seen once; the top ten hold under 15%. The sample was PBMCs or a T cell subset sorted from them (not recorded which). These receptor sequences come from an adult woman who had mild COVID-19 (a few samples of this study predate the infection). Cell type and time point are not known.

This sequence joins TRBV4-1 and TRBJ2-5, with D tentatively TRBD2 (6 bases). The germline V and J ends were trimmed by 1 base and 4 bases, with 16 bases remaining between them. This CDR3 comprises 16 residues. The germline V gene has CDR1 MGHRA and CDR2 YSYEKL. This CDR3 reads CASSQGSEGLGETQYF. CDR3 nucleotide sequence: TGCGCCAGCAGCCAAGGTTCGGAGGGGCTGGGAGAGACCCAGTACTTC.

The J gene is TRBJ2-5, the V gene TRBV20-1; D is unclear. Germline V gene data show CDR1 as DFQATT and CDR2 as SNEGSKA (reference sequence). CDR3 length: 12 residues. The V and J ends lost 6 bases and 1 base respectively, with 9 bases between them. The CDR3 spells CSAVGSQETQYF. CDR3 coding DNA: TGCAGTGCCGTAGGGTCCCAAGAGACCCAGTACTTC.

This clonotype has just a few counts. V usage is TRBV5-1 and J usage is TRBJ2-2; TRBD2 agrees at 7 bases. V trimming: 7 bases; J trimming: 6 bases; junction bases outside the gene matches: 9. Germline V gives CDR1 SGHRS, CDR2 YFSETQ. CDR3 length: 14 residues. Here the CDR3 reads CASSPPGGSGELFF. In DNA form, the CDR3 reads TGCGCCAGCTCCCCCCCGGGAGGTTCCGGGGAGCTGTTTTTT. The entire variable domain, with the rest obtained from reference TRBV5-1 and TRBJ2-2, is as follows: KAGVTQTPRYLIKTRGQQVTLSCSPISGHRSVSWYQQTPGQGLQFLFEYFSETQRNKGNFPGRFSGRQFSNSRSEMNVSTLELGDSALYLCASSPPGGSGELFFGEGSRLTVL.

A few counts support this clonotype. The chain combines TRBV7-2 with TRBJ2-5; the D is unclear. CDR1 SGHTA and CDR2 FQGNSA come from the germline V gene. There are 15 residues in the CDR3. V lost 1 base, J lost 3 bases, and 12 bases lay in between. CDR3 amino acids: CASSLGLVFKETQYF. In DNA, the CDR3 is TGTGCCAGCAGCTTAGGGCTAGTCTTCAAAGAGACCCAGTACTTC.

The J gene is TRBJ2-5, the V gene TRBV7-2; 10 bases map to TRBD2. Germline lookup yields CDR1 SGHTA and CDR2 FQGNSA. The ends lost 5 bases at V and 4 bases at J; junction bases unmatched: 10. The CDR3 consists of 16 residues. CDR3 sequence reads: CASSPRVAGGGETQYF. CDR3 sequence (DNA): TGTGCCAGCAGCCCCCGCGTAGCGGGAGGAGGAGAGACCCAGTACTTC.

The rearrangement uses TRBV3-1 and TRBJ1-2; possibly TRBD1 for D (5 bases). Germline assignment: CDR1 LGHDT and CDR2 YNNKEL (reference sequence). The length of the CDR3 is 16 residues. Trimming took 2 bases from V and 3 from J, leaving 16 bases between them. The CDR3 nucleotides read TGTGCCAGCAGCCAAAGTCTTGCCAGGGCCGACTATGGCTACACCTTC. The encoded protein is CASSQSLARADYGYTF.

The CDR3 sequence: CASSLVGLAGLDTQYF. The CDR3 nucleotides read TGTGCCAGCAGCTTAGTAGGACTAGCGGGACTAGATACGCAGTATTTT. The rearrangement joins TRBV7-2 to TRBJ2-3, with 12 bases that match TRBD2. Germline V gives CDR1 SGHTA, CDR2 FQGNSA. With V trimmed by 1 base and J by 5 bases, 4 bases remained unmatched. The CDR3 length is 16 residues.

The V and J genes are TRBV5-1 and TRBJ2-3; 14 bases are a match to TRBD2. Germline assignment: CDR1 SGHRS and CDR2 YFSETQ. V lost 0 bases, J lost 6 bases, and 6 bases stayed unmatched. The CDR3 has 17 residues. The CDR3 sequence is CASSLGLAGGQGDTQYF. The CDR3 nucleotides are TGCGCCAGCAGCTTGGGACTAGCGGGGGGGCAAGGGGATACGCAGTATTTT. The variable domain in full, with the rest retrieved from reference TRBV5-1 and TRBJ2-3, is KAGVTQTPRYLIKTRGQQVTLSCSPISGHRSVSWYQQTPGQGLQFLFEYFSETQRNKGNFPGRFSGRQFSNSRSEMNVSTLELGDSALYLCASSLGLAGGQGDTQYFGPGTRLTVL.